Below, 3 T cell receptor beta chains from the same sample are listed, as sequenced in a study of identical twins. TCRdb re-derived calls from the 5' RACE reads in MiXCR, one entry per CDR3 protein. The repertoire holds more than 600,000 distinct CDR3 sequences, with 15% to 20% as singletons. Separately, the same data were catalogued under a study of T cells expressing NK-cell markers.

The sequencing input was PBMCs. The receptors derive from a woman aged 18-29 years in good health.

This sequence joins TRBV27 and TRBJ2-2; 7 bases line up with TRBD1. The V gene's germline CDR1 is MNHEY and CDR2 SMNVEV (reference sequence). J gave up 5 bases and V 6 bases, and 6 bases lay outside the gene matches. This CDR3 has 14 residues. The CDR3 DNA follows: TGTGCCAGCAGGACAGGGTTCTTTACCGGGGAGCTGTTTTTT. Residues: CASRTGFFTGELFF.

This clonotype has a count of ten or more. The V gene is TRBV7-9, the J gene TRBJ2-7; perhaps TRBD1 as D (6 bases). This CDR3 is built from 16 residues. Per the germline V gene, CDR1 is SEHNR and CDR2 is FQNEAQ (reference sequence). V was pared by 5 bases and J by 4 bases, with 21 bases between. The CDR3 DNA is TGTGCCAGCAGCACGAATCGACAGGTCAAGATATACGAGCAGTACTTC. Protein: CASSTNRQVKIYEQYF. The full variable domain, in which reference TRBV7-9 and TRBJ2-7 provide the parts outside the CDR3, is DTGVSQNPRHKITKRGQNVTFRCDPISEHNRLYWYRQTLGQGPEFLTYFQNEAQLEKSRLLSDRFSAERPKGSFSTLEIQRTEQGDSAMYLCASSTNRQVKIYEQYFGPGTRLTVT.

V and J are TRBV12-3 or TRBV12-4 and TRBJ1-2; 9 nucleotides line up with TRBD1. The CDR3 has 16 amino acids. V dropped 5 bases and J dropped 5; count of bases not matched to a gene: 12. The CDR3 nucleotides read TGTGCCAGCAGTCATACACAGGGGGCTTCTTTTTATGGCTACACCTTC. Protein product: CASSHTQGASFYGYTF.